These 28 T cell receptor beta chains share one sample of origin, sequenced in a study of regulatory T cells in long-lasting Graves disease. Researchers made TCR beta libraries by using iRepertoire HTBI primers and running Arm-PCR on CDR3 regions. MiXCR was run by TCRdb on the multiplex PCR reads, yielding one entry per CDR3 protein. The repertoire has 550,000 to 700,000 distinct CDR3 sequences, approximately 16% of them found once; the top ten carry 9.5% to 15%. The time point: newly diagnosed GD, antithyroid drugs for less than 3 months. PBMCs provided the RNA from which the TCR library was made. This same sample was also taken into another study, of T cells in Graves' hyperthyroidism and ophthalmopathy.

The sequencing here drew on peripheral blood mononuclear cells (PBMCs), taken at new diagnosis, from a patient treated with antithyroid drugs. These receptors all stem from a man between 18 and 35 years old with Graves disease.

This clonotype turned up a few times. The chain uses TRBV5-5 and TRBJ2-5, with D possibly TRBD1 on 5 matching bases. The CDR3 contains 18 residues. Germline V gives CDR1 SGHKS, CDR2 YYEKEE (reference sequence). Trimming left V 2 bases short and J 9 bases short, with 29 bases between. CDR3 DNA: TGTGCCAGCAGCTTTTTGCCCCCCGCCCCAGGGTCCTCCAGGGCCCAGTACTTC. Translated: CASSFLPPAPGSSRAQYF.

This clonotype was counted ten times or more. V usage is TRBV6-1 and J usage is TRBJ2-5, with 8 bases identical to TRBD2. Looked up from germline, CDR1 is MNHNS and CDR2 is SASEGT. With V trimmed by 6 bases and J by 7 bases, 16 bases remained unmatched. The CDR3 runs to 16 residues. The CDR3, as DNA: TGTGCCAGCAGCGATATCGGGACTAGAAGGTGGGGGACCCAGTACTTC. Translating gives CASSDIGTRRWGTQYF.

Only a few counts were recorded for this clonotype. The V and J genes are TRBV6-2 or TRBV6-3 and TRBJ2-2, with D possibly matching TRBD2 (6 bases). The germline gives CDR1 MNHEY, CDR2 SVGEGT. The V end lost 5 bases, the J end lost 5 bases, and 15 bases lay between the germline ends. The CDR3 sequence is 15 residues long. As DNA, the CDR3 is TGTGCCAGCAGTCCCCCGGGAGTTAGGACCGGGGAGCTGTTTTTT. Protein product: CASSPPGVRTGELFF.

The rearrangement links TRBV6-2 or TRBV6-3 to TRBJ2-7; the D gene is possibly TRBD1 (6 bases). V was trimmed by 7 bases and J by 2 bases, leaving 9 bases between them. Per germline, CDR1 MNHEY and CDR2 SVGEGT. The CDR3 loop spans 12 amino acids. The CDR3 here is CASIGQTYEQYF. The CDR3 DNA is TGTGCCAGCATTGGACAGACCTACGAGCAGTACTTC.

A few counts support this clonotype. For the CDR3, the DNA is TGTGCCAGCAGCTTAACGGGACAGGGGGATTTTAGTGAGCAGTTCTTC. Its translation: CASSLTGQGDFSEQFF. The chain couples TRBV7-3 to TRBJ2-1; 11 bases fit TRBD1. The junction had 7 bases not matched to a gene; V was cut back by 0 bases and J by 9 bases. CDR3 size: 16 residues. CDR1 is SGHTA, CDR2 FQGTGA, per germline.

J is TRBJ2-7 and V is TRBV13; 7 bases match TRBD2. V dropped 5 bases and J dropped 5; count of bases not matched to a gene: 6. Germline CDR1 PRHDT, CDR2 FYEKMQ (reference sequence). The CDR3 has 13 residues. The DNA of the CDR3 is TGTGCCAGCAGCCCCGGGAGGCCAGACGAGCAGTACTTC. Translating it yields CASSPGRPDEQYF.

V is TRBV4-1 and J is TRBJ2-2; TRBD2 matches 8 bases. Germline V CDR1 and CDR2: MGHRA, YSYEKL. The CDR3 length is 15 residues. Germline trimming cut 7 bases from V and 2 bases from J; bases unmatched to any gene: 6. CDR3 sequence reads: CASKMTSANTGELFF. The CDR3 DNA reads as TGCGCCAGCAAAATGACTAGCGCTAACACCGGGGAGCTGTTTTTT.

CDR3 bases: TGTGCCAGCAAAGAACAGGGTAGCTCCTACAATGAGCAGTTCTTC. Protein: CASKEQGSSYNEQFF. J is TRBJ2-1 and V is TRBV12-3 or TRBV12-4, with D tentatively TRBD1 (6 bases). CDR3 length: 15 residues. With 7 bases removed from V and 0 bases from J, the gap between germline ends came to 13 bases.

This clonotype appeared a few times. This chain uses TRBV5-1 with TRBJ2-5; the match to TRBD1 covers 8 bases. CDR3 length equals 14 residues. Germline assignment: CDR1 SGHRS and CDR2 YFSETQ. J was trimmed by 6 bases and V by 4 bases; bases with no gene match: 8. Here the CDR3 reads CASSSGQGGKTQYF. CDR3 coding DNA: TGCGCCAGCAGCAGCGGACAGGGAGGAAAGACCCAGTACTTC.

This clonotype was seen repeatedly, ten times or more. The V and J genes are TRBV10-2 and TRBJ2-7, with 12 bases matching TRBD2. There are 14 residues in the CDR3. Germline V gene sequence: CDR1 WSHSY, CDR2 SAAADI. V was pared by 8 bases and J by 7 bases, with 9 bases of the junction left unmatched. The CDR3 region is CASGQTSGGREQYF. The CDR3, as DNA: TGCGCCAGCGGACAGACTAGCGGGGGCAGGGAGCAGTACTTC.

This clonotype was observed many times. The chain combines TRBV11-2 with TRBJ2-7, with 7 bases that match TRBD2. Germline lookup yields CDR1 SGHAT and CDR2 FQNNGV. The CDR3 sequence is 15 residues long. Unmatched junction bases numbered 8, after V lost 0 bases and J lost 6 bases. As DNA, the CDR3 is TGTGCCAGCAGCTTAGATCTGTTGGTAGCGGGCGAGCAGTACTTC. This codes for CASSLDLLVAGEQYF.

This clonotype was observed a handful of times. At one end, the junction sequence differs from germline, possibly due to a read error. Written as DNA, the CDR3 is TGTGTCTGGAGTGGAGGGCTCGGCAATCAGCCCCAGCATTTT. It is translated as CVWSGGLGNQPQHF. The chain has TRBV30 and TRBJ1-5; D unresolved. CDR1 is GTSNPN, CDR2 SVGIG, per germline (reference sequence). This CDR3 contains 14 residues.

The chain uses TRBV30 and TRBJ1-1, with D perhaps matching TRBD1 (6 bases). Germline V gives CDR1 GTSNPN, CDR2 SVGIG (reference sequence). With 7 bases removed from V and 0 bases from J, the gap between germline ends came to 12 bases. CDR3 length: 13 amino acids. CDR3 loop: CAYRGPVNTEAFF. The CDR3 nucleotides are TGTGCCTACCGGGGGCCCGTGAACACTGAAGCTTTCTTT. Looking up the rest from reference TRBV30 and TRBJ1-1 gives the full variable domain: SQTIHQWPATLVQPVGSPLSLECTVEGTSNPNLYWYRQAAGRGLQLLFYSVGIGQISSEVPQNLSASRPQDRQFILSSKKLLLSDSGFYLCAYRGPVNTEAFFGQGTRLTVV.

This clonotype was picked up a small number of times. The genes are TRBV27 and TRBJ2-1; D unresolved. Looked up from germline, CDR1 is MNHEY and CDR2 is SMNVEV (reference sequence). Between the trimmed V and J ends, which lost 3 bases and 7 bases, there was a span of 16 bases. The CDR3 is 15 residues long. CDR3 nucleotide sequence: TGTGCCAGCAGTTTTTCTTCGGACCTTGAAAATGAGCAGTTCTTC. It is translated as CASSFSSDLENEQFF.

This clonotype was recorded at least ten times. The rearrangement uses TRBV12-3 or TRBV12-4 and TRBJ1-5; 9 nucleotides agree with TRBD1. Losses at the gene ends were 3 bases for V and 5 bases for J; bases not matched to a gene: 5. This CDR3 is 15 amino acids long. The CDR3 protein is CASSLRQGGDQPQHF. The CDR3 DNA is TGTGCCAGCAGTTTGCGACAGGGGGGCGATCAGCCCCAGCATTTT.

The genes are TRBV11-2 and TRBJ2-6, with D tentatively TRBD1 (6 bases). Trimming removed 5 bases at V and 2 bases at J, with 19 bases between. The CDR3 runs to 18 residues. Germline V gene lookup returns CDR1 SGHAT and CDR2 FQNNGV. DNA of the CDR3: TGTGCCAGCAGCGAGTGGGGTGCCAGGGGTACTGGGGCCAACGTCCTGACTTTC. This sequence encodes CASSEWGARGTGANVLTF. The complete variable domain, with remaining parts taken from reference TRBV11-2 and TRBJ2-6, reads EAGVAQSPRYKIIEKRQSVAFWCNPISGHATLYWYQQILGQGPKLLIQFQNNGVVDDSQLPKDRFSAERLKGVDSTLKIQPAKLEDSAVYLCASSEWGARGTGANVLTFGAGSRLTVL.

This clonotype has just a few counts. The chain is built from TRBV20-1 and TRBJ2-7; D possibly corresponds to TRBD2 (5 bases). V shed 0 bases and J shed 2 bases, with 11 bases lying between them. Germline V gives CDR1 DFQATT, CDR2 SNEGSKA (reference sequence). The CDR3 extends over 14 amino acids. CDR3 nucleotide sequence: TGCAGTGCTAGAGATCGGCGGGCCACCTACGAGCAGTACTTC. Amino acid sequence: CSARDRRATYEQYF.

This clonotype came up many times. V is TRBV6-9 and J is TRBJ1-5; 7 nucleotides match TRBD1. V shed 2 bases and J 3 bases; nucleotides not matched to a gene: 7. The CDR3 contains 16 residues. Germline V gene data show CDR1 as MNHGY and CDR2 as SVAAGI. CDR3 in amino acids: CASSYPPGQNNQPQHF. CDR3 in DNA: TGTGCCAGCAGTTATCCACCGGGACAGAACAATCAGCCCCAGCATTTT.

The table lists this clonotype with a few counts. The chain recombines TRBV30 with TRBJ1-6; D call uncertain. Germline loops: CDR1 GTSNPN, CDR2 SVGIG (reference sequence). Deletions cut 4 bases from V and 7 bases from J, with 5 bases between. This CDR3 is 11 amino acids long. CDR3 sequence reads: CAWTENSPLHF. The CDR3 nucleotides read TGTGCCTGGACGGAAAATTCACCCCTCCACTTT.

This clonotype was detected only a few times. This chain links TRBV4-1 with TRBJ1-1, with D possibly being TRBD1 (6 bases). V was shortened by 1 base and J by 0 bases, with 9 bases between the two germline ends. CDR1 is MGHRA and CDR2 is YSYEKL in the germline V gene. The CDR3 length is 15 residues. The CDR3 sequence: CASSQARGLNTEAFF. DNA for the CDR3: TGCGCCAGCAGCCAAGCCAGGGGTCTGAACACTGAAGCTTTCTTT.

The gene calls are TRBV20-1 and TRBJ2-3, with 9 nucleotides matching TRBD2. Per the germline V gene, CDR1 is DFQATT and CDR2 is SNEGSKA (reference sequence). This CDR3 spans 16 amino acids. The trim removed 0 bases at V and 4 bases at J, leaving 8 bases unmatched. Here the CDR3 DNA reads TGCAGTGCTAGAGAGGGCCTAGCGGGAAATGCAGATACGCAGTATTTT. Its protein product is CSAREGLAGNADTQYF.

This clonotype was counted ten times or more. The V and J genes are TRBV12-3 or TRBV12-4 and TRBJ2-5, with unresolved D. The CDR3 runs to 14 residues. The germline V and J ends were trimmed by 5 bases and 5 bases, with 15 bases remaining between them. CDR3 protein: CASSPREGPETQYF. The CDR3 DNA follows: TGTGCCAGCAGTCCGCGTGAAGGTCCGGAGACCCAGTACTTC.

The genes are TRBV28 and TRBJ2-2; tentatively, D is TRBD2 (6 bases). The CDR3 has 14 amino acids. With 7 bases removed from V and 7 bases from J, the gap between germline ends came to 16 bases. Germline lookup yields CDR1 MDHEN and CDR2 SYDVKM. The CDR3 sequence: CASNPAGGNGELFF. The CDR3 DNA follows: TGTGCCAGCAACCCAGCCGGCGGGAACGGGGAGCTGTTTTTT.

The rearrangement uses TRBV7-2 and TRBJ1-5; D remains unclear. The CDR3 loop spans 15 amino acids. Trimming removed 1 base from V and 0 bases from J, with 7 bases in between. From germline, CDR1 is SGHTA and CDR2 FQGNSA. The CDR3 region is CASSLEPGSNQPQHF. The CDR3 bases are TGTGCCAGCAGCTTAGAACCCGGTAGCAATCAGCCCCAGCATTTT.

This clonotype was seen repeatedly, ten times or more. The chain carries TRBV2 and TRBJ2-7, with 9 bases identical to TRBD1. V dropped 11 bases and J dropped 5; count of bases not matched to a gene: 13. Germline CDR1 is SNHLY and CDR2 is FYNNEI. CDR3 length equals 14 residues. The CDR3 nucleotides read TGTGCCGCCGCAGTGGGGGACAGGGTAGACGAGCAGTACTTC. Amino acid sequence: CAAAVGDRVDEQYF. Full variable domain (missing parts from reference TRBV2 and TRBJ2-7): EPEVTQTPSHQVTQMGQEVILRCVPISNHLYFYWYRQILGQKVEFLVSFYNNEISEKSEIFDDQFSVERPDGSNFTLKIRSTKLEDSAMYFCAAAVGDRVDEQYFGPGTRLTVT.

The V gene is TRBV6-1, the J gene TRBJ2-7; the D gene is possibly TRBD2 (5 bases). The CDR3 loop spans 14 amino acids. Trimming left V 6 bases short and J 1 base short, with 13 bases between. Germline V gene sequence: CDR1 MNHNS, CDR2 SASEGT. CDR3 bases: TGTGCCAGCAGCTCTCAACTAGGTTCCTACGAGCAGTACTTC. Its protein is CASSSQLGSYEQYF.

This sequence joins TRBV29-1 and TRBJ2-5, with D perhaps TRBD2 (6 bases). Between the trimmed V and J ends, which lost 0 bases and 5 bases, there was a span of 13 bases. CDR1 SQVTM and CDR2 ANQGSEA come from the germline V gene. The CDR3 runs to 14 residues. CDR3 nucleotides: TGCAGCGTTGAAGATTTCGGGGCGGGGGAGACCCAGTACTTC. Protein product: CSVEDFGAGETQYF.

The chain couples TRBV2 to TRBJ1-6; maybe TRBD1 (5 bases). The CDR3 consists of 13 residues. V was trimmed by 6 bases and J by 8 bases, leaving 11 bases between them. From germline, CDR1 is SNHLY and CDR2 FYNNEI. The CDR3 sequence: CASRRDRDSPLHF. The CDR3 DNA reads TGTGCCAGCAGACGGGACCGCGATTCACCCCTCCACTTT. The full variable domain, rest sourced from reference TRBV2 and TRBJ1-6, is EPEVTQTPSHQVTQMGQEVILRCVPISNHLYFYWYRQILGQKVEFLVSFYNNEISEKSEIFDDQFSVERPDGSNFTLKIRSTKLEDSAMYFCASRRDRDSPLHFGNGTRLTVT.